This T cell receptor beta chain was recovered during a study of T cell clonality in common variable immunodeficiency. Comments on this clone: The CDR3 is cut off 3 residues early in the read; its end comes from the germline J gene.

CDR3 length: 15 amino acids. Trimming cost V 2 bases and J 2 bases, with 11 bases left between them. From germline, CDR1 is SGHAT and CDR2 FQNNGV. Each donor provided about 4.5 to 8.5 ml of heparinized whole blood. Sequencing used immunoSEQ multiplex PCR; TCRdb keeps in-frame clones, though not all of them. The sample contains about 59,000 clones, none occurring once; 0.83% lies in the top ten. This sequence joins TRBV11-2 and TRBJ2-3, with a possible D match to TRBD2 (6 bases). The clonotype was recovered from a person aged 18-70 years in good health. Material for sequencing was peripheral blood mononuclear cells. CDR3: CASSLIGRDTDTQYF. CDR3 DNA, as far as it was read: TGTGCCAGCAGCTTAATAGGGCGGGACACAGATACG.